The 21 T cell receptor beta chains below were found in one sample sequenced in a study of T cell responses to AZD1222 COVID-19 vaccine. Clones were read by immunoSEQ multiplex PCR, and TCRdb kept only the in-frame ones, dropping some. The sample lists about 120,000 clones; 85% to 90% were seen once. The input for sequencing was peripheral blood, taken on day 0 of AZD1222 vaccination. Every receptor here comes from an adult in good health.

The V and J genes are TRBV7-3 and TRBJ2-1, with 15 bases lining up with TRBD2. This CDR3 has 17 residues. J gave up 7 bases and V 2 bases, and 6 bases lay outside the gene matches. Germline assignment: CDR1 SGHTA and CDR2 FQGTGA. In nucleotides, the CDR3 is TGTGCCAGCAGCTTACTAGGGACTAGCGGGAGGAGAAATGAGCAGTTCTTC. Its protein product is CASSLLGTSGRRNEQFF.

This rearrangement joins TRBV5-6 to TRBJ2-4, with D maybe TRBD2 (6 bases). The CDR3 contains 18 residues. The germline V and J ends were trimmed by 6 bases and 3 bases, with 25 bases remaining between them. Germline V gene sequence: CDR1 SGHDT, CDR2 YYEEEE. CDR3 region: CASTHRAGSSWGKNIQYF. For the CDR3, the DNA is TGTGCCAGCACCCACCGGGCGGGGTCCTCTTGGGGCAAAAACATTCAGTACTTC.

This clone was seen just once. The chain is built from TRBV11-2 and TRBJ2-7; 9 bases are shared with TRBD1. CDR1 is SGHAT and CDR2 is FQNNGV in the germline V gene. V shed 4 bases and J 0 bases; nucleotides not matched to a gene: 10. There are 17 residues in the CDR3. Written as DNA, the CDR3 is TGTGCCAGCAGCTCACTAGGGAGGGGACAGGGCTCCTACGAGCAGTACTTC. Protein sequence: CASSSLGRGQGSYEQYF.

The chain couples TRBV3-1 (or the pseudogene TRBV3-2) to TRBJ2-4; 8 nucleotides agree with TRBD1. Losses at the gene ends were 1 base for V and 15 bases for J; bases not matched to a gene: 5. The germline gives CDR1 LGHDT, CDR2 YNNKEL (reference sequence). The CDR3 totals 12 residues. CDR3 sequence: CASSQVTGGPYF. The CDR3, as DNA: TGTGCCAGCAGCCAAGTAACAGGGGGACCGTACTTC.

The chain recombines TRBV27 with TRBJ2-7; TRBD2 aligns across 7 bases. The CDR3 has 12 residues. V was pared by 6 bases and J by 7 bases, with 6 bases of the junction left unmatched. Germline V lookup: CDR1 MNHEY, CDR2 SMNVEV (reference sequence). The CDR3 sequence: CASSRPGGEQYF. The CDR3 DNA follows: TGTGCCAGCAGCCGTCCCGGGGGGGAGCAGTACTTC.

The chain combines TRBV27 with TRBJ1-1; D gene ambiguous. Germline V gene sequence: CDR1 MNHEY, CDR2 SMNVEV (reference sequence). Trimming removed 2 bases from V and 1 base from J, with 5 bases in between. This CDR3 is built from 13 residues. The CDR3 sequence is CASSLLGNTEAFF. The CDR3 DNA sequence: TGTGCCAGCAGTTTACTCGGGAACACTGAAGCTTTCTTT.

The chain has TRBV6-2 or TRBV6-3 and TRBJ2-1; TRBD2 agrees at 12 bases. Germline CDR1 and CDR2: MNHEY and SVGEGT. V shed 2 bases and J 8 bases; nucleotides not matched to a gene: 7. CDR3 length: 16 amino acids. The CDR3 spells CASSYASGGAIDEQFF. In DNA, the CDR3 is TGTGCCAGCAGTTACGCTAGCGGGGGGGCAATTGATGAGCAGTTCTTC.

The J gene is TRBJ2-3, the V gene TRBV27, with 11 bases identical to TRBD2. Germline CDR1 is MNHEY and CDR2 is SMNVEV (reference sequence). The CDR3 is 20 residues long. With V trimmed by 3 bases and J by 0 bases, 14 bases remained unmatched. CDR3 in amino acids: CASSFTLAGGHSPSTDTQYF. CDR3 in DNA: TGTGCCAGCAGTTTTACGCTAGCGGGAGGCCATTCGCCTAGCACAGATACGCAGTATTTT.

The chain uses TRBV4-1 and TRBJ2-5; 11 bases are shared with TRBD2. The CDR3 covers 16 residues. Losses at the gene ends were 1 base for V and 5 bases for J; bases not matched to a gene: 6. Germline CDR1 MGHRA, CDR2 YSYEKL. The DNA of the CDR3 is TGCGCCAGCAGCCAAGGGGCTAGCGGGGGGTGGGAGACCCAGTACTTC. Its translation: CASSQGASGGWETQYF.

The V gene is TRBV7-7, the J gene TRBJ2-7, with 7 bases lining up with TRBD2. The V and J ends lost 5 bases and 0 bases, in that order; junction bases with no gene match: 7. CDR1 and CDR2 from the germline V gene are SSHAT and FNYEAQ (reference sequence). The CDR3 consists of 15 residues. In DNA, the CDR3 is TGTGCCAGCAGCCCCCGGGGGGTAAACTCCTACGAGCAGTACTTC. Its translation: CASSPRGVNSYEQYF.

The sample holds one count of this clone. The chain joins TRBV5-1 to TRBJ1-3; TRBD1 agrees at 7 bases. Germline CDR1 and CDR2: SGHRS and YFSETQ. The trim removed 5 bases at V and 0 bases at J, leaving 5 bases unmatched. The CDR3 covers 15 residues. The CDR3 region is CASSGTASSGNTIYF. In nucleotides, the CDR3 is TGCGCCAGCAGTGGGACAGCGAGCTCTGGAAACACCATATATTTT.

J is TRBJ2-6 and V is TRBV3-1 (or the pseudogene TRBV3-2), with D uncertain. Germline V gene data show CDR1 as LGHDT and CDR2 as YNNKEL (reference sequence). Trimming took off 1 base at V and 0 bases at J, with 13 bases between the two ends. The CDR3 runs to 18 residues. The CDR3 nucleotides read TGTGCCAGCAGCCAAGTAGGTGCTTGGAGCTCTGGGGCCAACGTCCTGACTTTC. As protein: CASSQVGAWSSGANVLTF.

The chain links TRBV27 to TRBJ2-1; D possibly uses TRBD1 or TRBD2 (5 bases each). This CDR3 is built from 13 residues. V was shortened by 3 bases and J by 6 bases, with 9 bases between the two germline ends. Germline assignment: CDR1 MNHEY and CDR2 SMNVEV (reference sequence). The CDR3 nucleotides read TGTGCCAGCAGTTTTGTCGGGACCAATGAGCAGTTCTTC. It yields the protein CASSFVGTNEQFF.

The CDR3 nucleotides are TGTGCCAGTGGAGAGAGCGGGGGGCCTTACAATGAGCAGTTCTTC. Translating gives CASGESGGPYNEQFF. V usage is TRBV19 and J usage is TRBJ2-1, with 9 positions matching TRBD2. V was clipped by 8 bases and J by 4 bases; unmatched bases: 9. The CDR3 is 15 amino acids. Germline assignment: CDR1 LNHDA and CDR2 SQIVND (reference sequence).

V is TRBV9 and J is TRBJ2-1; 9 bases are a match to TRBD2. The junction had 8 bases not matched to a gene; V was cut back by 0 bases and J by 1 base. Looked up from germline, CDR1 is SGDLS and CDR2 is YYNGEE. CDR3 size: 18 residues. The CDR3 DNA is TGTGCCAGCAGCGTAGCCCTGGCCGCGGGGGGGTCCTACAATGAGCAGTTCTTC. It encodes CASSVALAAGGSYNEQFF.

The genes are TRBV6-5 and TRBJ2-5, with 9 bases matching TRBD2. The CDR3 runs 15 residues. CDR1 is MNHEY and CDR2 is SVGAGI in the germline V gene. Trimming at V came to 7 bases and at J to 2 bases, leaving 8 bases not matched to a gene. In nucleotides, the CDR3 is TGTGCCAGCACTTCGCGACTAGCGGCACAAGAGACCCAGTACTTC. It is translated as CASTSRLAAQETQYF.

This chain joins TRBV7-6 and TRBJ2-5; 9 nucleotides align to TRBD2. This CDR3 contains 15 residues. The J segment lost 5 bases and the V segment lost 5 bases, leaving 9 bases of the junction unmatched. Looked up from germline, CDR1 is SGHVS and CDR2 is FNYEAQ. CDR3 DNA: TGTGCCAGCAGCCCGGAGGCGGGGGGGCCGGAGACCCAGTACTTC. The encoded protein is CASSPEAGGPETQYF.

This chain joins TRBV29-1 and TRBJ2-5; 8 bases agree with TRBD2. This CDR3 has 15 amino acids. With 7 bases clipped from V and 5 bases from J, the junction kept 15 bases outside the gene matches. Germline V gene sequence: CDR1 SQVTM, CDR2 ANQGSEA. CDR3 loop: CSAYRLARISETQYF. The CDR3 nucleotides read TGCAGCGCCTACCGACTAGCGAGAATAAGTGAGACCCAGTACTTC.

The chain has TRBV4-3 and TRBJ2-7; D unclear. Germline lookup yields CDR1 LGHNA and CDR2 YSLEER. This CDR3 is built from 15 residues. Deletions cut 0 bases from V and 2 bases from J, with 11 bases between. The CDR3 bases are TGCGCCAGCAGCCAAGATCCCCACGGAACCTACGAGCAGTACTTC. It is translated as CASSQDPHGTYEQYF.

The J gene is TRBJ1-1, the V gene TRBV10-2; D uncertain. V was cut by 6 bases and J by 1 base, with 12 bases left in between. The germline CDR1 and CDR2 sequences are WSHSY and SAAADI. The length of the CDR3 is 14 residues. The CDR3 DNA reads TGCGCCAGCAGCGTAGGGTGGAAGAACACTGAAGCTTTCTTT. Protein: CASSVGWKNTEAFF.

The CDR3 is CASSLVPGQDTNEKLFF. The CDR3 bases are TGTGCCAGCTCACTCGTCCCGGGACAGGATACTAATGAAAAACTGTTTTTT. The chain has TRBV18 and TRBJ1-4, with TRBD1 identical over 8 bases. CDR1 and CDR2 from the germline V gene are KGHSH and LQKENI. Trimming cost V 4 bases and J 2 bases; bases outside gene matches: 9. The CDR3 sequence is 17 residues long.